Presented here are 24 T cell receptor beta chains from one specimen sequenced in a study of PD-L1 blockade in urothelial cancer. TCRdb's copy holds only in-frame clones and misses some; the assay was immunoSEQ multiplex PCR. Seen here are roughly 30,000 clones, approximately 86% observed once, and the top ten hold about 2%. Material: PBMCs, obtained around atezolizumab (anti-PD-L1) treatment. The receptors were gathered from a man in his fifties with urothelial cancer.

The CDR3 region is CASSSSWGTGPDEQFF. CDR3 DNA sequence: TGTGCCAGCAGCTCTAGTTGGGGGACAGGGCCTGATGAGCAGTTCTTC. The chain is built from TRBV7-2 and TRBJ2-1; 9 bases align to TRBD1. Germline-derived CDR1 and CDR2 are SGHTA and FQGNSA. Unmatched junction bases numbered 12, after V lost 4 bases and J lost 8 bases. The length of the CDR3 is 16 residues.

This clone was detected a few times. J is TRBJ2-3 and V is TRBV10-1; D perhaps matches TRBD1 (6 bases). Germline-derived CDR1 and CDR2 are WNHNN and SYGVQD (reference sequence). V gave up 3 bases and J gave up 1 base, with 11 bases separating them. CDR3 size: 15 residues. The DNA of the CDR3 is TGCGCCAGCAGTGACCCCGCAGGGGGCACAGATACGCAGTATTTT. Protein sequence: CASSDPAGGTDTQYF.

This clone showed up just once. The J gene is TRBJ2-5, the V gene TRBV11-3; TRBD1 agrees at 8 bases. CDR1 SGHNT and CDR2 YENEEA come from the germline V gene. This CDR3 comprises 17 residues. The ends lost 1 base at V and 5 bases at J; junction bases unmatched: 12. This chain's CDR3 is CASSLGASGGSWETQYF. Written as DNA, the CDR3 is TGTGCCAGCAGCTTAGGGGCCTCAGGGGGCTCGTGGGAGACCCAGTACTTC.

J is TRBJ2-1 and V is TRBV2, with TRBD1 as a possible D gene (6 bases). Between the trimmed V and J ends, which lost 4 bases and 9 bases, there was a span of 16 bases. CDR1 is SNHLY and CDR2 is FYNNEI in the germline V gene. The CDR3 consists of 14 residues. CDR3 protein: CASSAPLQGTEQFF. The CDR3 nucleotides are TGTGCCAGCAGTGCCCCCTTACAGGGAACTGAGCAGTTCTTC.

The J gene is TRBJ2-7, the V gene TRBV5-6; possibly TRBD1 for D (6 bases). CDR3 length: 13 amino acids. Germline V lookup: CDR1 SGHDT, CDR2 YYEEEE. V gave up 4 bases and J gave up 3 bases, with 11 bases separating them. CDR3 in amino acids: CASSQTDSYEQYF. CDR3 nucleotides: TGTGCCAGCAGCCAGACGGACAGCTACGAGCAGTACTTC. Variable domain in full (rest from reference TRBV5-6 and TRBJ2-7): DAGVTQSPTHLIKTRGQQVTLRCSPKSGHDTVSWYQQALGQGPQFIFQYYEEEERQRGNFPDRFSGHQFPNYSSELNVNALLLGDSALYLCASSQTDSYEQYFGPGTRLTVT.

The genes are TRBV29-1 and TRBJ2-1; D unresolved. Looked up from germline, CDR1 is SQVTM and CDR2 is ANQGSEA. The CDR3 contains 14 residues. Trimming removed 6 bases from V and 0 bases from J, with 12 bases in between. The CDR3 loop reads CSVPMGDSYNEQFF. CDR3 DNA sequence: TGCAGCGTCCCTATGGGCGACTCCTACAATGAGCAGTTCTTC.

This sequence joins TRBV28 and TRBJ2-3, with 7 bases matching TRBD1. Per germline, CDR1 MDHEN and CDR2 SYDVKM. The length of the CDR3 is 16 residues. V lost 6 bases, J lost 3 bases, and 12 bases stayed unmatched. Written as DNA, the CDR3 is TGTGCCAGCAGCCTTATAGGACAGGCCCAAACAGATACGCAGTATTTT. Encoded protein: CASSLIGQAQTDTQYF. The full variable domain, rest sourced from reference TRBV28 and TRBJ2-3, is DVKVTQSSRYLVKRTGEKVFLECVQDMDHENMFWYRQDPGLGLRLIYFSYDVKMKEKGDIPEGYSVSREKKERFSLILESASTNQTSMYLCASSLIGQAQTDTQYFGPGTRLTVL.

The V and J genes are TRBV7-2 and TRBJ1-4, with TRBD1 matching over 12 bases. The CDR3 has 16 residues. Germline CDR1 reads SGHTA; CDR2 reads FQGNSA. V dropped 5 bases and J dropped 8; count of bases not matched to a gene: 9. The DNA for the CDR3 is TGTGCCAGCAGCCCGGGGACAGGGGGCTCTAGGGAAAAACTGTTTTTT. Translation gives CASSPGTGGSREKLFF.

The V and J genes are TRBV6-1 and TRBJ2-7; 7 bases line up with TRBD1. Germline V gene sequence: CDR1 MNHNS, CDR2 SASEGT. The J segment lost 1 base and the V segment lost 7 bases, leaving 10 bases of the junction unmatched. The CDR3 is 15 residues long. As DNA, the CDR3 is TGTGCCAGCATCTACCGGGACAGTAATTCCTACGAGCAGTACTTC. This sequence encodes CASIYRDSNSYEQYF.

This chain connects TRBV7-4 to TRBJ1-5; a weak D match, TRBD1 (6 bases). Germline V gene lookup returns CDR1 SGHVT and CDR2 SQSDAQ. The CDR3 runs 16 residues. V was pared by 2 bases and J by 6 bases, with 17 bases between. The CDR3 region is CASSLCPGVLRQPQHF. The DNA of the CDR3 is TGTGCCAGCAGCTTATGCCCAGGGGTGCTTCGTCAGCCCCAGCATTTT.

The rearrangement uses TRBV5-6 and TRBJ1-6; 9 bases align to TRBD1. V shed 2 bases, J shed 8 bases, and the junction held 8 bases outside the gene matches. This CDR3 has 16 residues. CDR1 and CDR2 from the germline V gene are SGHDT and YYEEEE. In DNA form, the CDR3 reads TGTGCCAGCAGCTTCGACAGGGGGTATATAGATTCACCCCTCCACTTT. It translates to CASSFDRGYIDSPLHF.

The CDR3 region has the DNA TGTGCCTGGAGACCACAGATCAATTCACCCCTCCACTTT. It codes for CAWRPQINSPLHF. The J gene is TRBJ1-6, the V gene TRBV30; D is ambiguous. V was clipped by 3 bases and J by 7 bases, with 10 bases between them. This CDR3 contains 13 residues. Germline values: CDR1 GTSNPN, CDR2 SVGIG (reference sequence).

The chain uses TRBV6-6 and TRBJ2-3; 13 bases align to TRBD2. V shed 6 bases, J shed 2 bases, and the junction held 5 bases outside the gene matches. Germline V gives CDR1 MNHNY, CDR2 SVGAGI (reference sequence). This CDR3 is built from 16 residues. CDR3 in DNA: TGTGCCAGCAGAGGGACTAGCGGGGAGTTCACAGATACGCAGTATTTT. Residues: CASRGTSGEFTDTQYF.

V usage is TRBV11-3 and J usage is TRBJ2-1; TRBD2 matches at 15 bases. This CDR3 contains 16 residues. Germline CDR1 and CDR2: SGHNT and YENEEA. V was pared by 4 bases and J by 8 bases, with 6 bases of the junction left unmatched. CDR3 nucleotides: TGTGCCAGCAGCTCGGGACTAGCGGGGGGCCGAGATGAGCAGTTCTTC. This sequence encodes CASSSGLAGGRDEQFF.

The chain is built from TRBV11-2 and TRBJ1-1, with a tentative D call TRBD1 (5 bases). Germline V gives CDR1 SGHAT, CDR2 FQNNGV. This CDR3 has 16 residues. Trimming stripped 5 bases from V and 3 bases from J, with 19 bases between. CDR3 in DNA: TGTGCCAGCAGCGGGGGGAGCGGTTTTATGGACACTGAAGCTTTCTTT. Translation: CASSGGSGFMDTEAFF.

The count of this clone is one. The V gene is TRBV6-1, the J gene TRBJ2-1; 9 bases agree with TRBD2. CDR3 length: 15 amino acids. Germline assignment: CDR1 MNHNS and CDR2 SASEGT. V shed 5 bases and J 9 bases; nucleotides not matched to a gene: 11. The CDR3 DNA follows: TGTGCCAGCAGTAGAATTCCCGGGACTAGCACTGAGCAGTTCTTC. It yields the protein CASSRIPGTSTEQFF.

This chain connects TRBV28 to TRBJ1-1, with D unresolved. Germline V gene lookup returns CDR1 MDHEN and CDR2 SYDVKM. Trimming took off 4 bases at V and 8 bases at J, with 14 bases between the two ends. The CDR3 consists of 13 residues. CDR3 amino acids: CASSSATPSEAFF. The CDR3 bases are TGTGCCAGCAGTTCAGCGACCCCCAGCGAAGCTTTCTTT.

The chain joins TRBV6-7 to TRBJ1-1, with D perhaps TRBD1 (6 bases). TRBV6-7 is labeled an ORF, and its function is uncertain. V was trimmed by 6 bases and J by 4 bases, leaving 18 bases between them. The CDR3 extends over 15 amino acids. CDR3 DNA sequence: TGTGCCAGCAGGACCGAGGGGGGGCGGGGCACTGAAGCTTTCTTT. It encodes CASRTEGGRGTEAFF.

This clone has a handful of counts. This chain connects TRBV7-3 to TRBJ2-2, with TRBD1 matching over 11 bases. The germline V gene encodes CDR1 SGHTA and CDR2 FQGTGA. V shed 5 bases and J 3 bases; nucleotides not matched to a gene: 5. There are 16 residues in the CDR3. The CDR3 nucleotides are TGTGCCAGCAGCCACGGGACAGGGGGAGACACCGGGGAGCTGTTTTTT. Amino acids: CASSHGTGGDTGELFF.

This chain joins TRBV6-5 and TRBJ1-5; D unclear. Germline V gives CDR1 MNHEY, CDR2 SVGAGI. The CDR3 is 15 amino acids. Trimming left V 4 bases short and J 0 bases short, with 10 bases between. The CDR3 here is CASSLTRYSNQPQHF. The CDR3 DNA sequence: TGTGCCAGCAGTTTAACCCGGTATAGCAATCAGCCCCAGCATTTT.

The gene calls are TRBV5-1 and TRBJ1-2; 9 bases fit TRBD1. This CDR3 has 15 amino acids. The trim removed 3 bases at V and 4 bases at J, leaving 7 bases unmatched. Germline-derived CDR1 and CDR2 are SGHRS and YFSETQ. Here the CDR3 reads CASSSPGQGIYGYTF. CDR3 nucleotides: TGCGCCAGCAGCTCGCCGGGACAGGGAATCTATGGCTACACCTTC.

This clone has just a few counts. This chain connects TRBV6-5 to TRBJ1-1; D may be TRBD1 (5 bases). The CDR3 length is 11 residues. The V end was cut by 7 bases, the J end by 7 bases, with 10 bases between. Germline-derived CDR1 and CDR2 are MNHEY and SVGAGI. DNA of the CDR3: TGTGCCAGCACCGGGGGGGGTGAAGCTTTCTTT. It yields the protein CASTGGGEAFF.

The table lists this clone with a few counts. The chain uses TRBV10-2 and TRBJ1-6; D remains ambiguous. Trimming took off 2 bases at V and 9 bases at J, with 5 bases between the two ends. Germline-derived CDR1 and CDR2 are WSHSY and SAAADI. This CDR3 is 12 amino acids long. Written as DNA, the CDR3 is TGCGCCAGCAGTGAGCACGGTTCACCCCTCCACTTT. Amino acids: CASSEHGSPLHF.

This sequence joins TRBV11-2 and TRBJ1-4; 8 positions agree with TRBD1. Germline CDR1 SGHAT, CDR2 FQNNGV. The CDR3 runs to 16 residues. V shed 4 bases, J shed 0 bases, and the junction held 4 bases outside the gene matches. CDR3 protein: CASSSDRGPTNEKLFF. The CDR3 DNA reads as TGTGCCAGCAGCTCAGACAGGGGACCAACTAATGAAAAACTGTTTTTT.